This T cell receptor (beta chain) was sequenced during a study of blood T cell repertoires in COVID-19 (dated by TCRdb to 2018 to 2021). Broadly, across the study: The collaborator samples originated in the United States, Italy and Spain and spanned the acute and convalescent phases of COVID-19. The material from the prospective study consisted of cDNA or gDNA derived from T cells, B-cell-depleted T cells, or PBMCs. Deeply sampled blood TCRbeta repertoires from subjects exposed to, actively infected with, or recovered from COVID-19 were included in the dataset. The repertoires were released in a freely available public database intended as a resource for research on the immune response to SARS-CoV-2. Samples were obtained from the ongoing ImmuneRACE study (first 160 participants) and from 950 to 1,500 subjects provided by 6 global collaborators. Nearly every sample came with metadata listing a de-identified subject ID, COVID-19 status, age in years and sex. HLA class I and class II types, where available, came from metadata supplied by the sample provider rather than from assay-based typing.

Broader findings and caveats from the paper: The quantity of clinical and demographic metadata differed by source and by participant and was supplied without curation.

A second Seattle source provided samples from volunteer blood donors who had recovered from COVID-19. Whole blood was collected in K2EDTA tubes by collaborating institutions according to the institutions' own protocols. Collaborator samples were shipped for TCRbeta analysis as frozen whole blood, isolated PBMCs, or DNA extracted from either sample type. The germline V gene yields MDHEN for CDR1 and SYDVKM for CDR2. The CDR3 contains 12 residues, cysteine and phenylalanine counted. The CDR3 DNA has 36 bases and is translated from base 1. Relative to germline, V is 7 bases shorter and J is 9 bases shorter, with 13 bases between their ends. As for this clone: Its antigen is still unknown. No much larger clone is present one base from it, and per-base qualities are unavailable.

TCRbeta CDR3 regions were amplified from genomic DNA using the immunoSEQ Assay, a bias-controlled multiplex PCR. The paper's processing steps were these. Within the assay, amplification of reference gene primers was used to estimate how many nucleated cells each sample contained. To quantify the absolute abundance of each unique TCRbeta CDR3 rearrangement, sequence reads were collapsed and filtered. For each sample, productive Simpson clonality was calculated as the square root of Simpson's diversity index over productive rearrangements. Entries here come from immuneACCESS through TCRdb and include only in-frame sequences with V and J called. Some clones fail to appear in such tables; in the studies checked, an unresolved V gene covers under half of the shortfall, and the cause of the remainder is unknown. V, J and clone size are taken as reported in that table, and D and trimming were inferred from the DNA itself. This sample is represented by more than 250,000 clones; about 86% of them were singletons. Of the sample, roughly 2.1% is held by the ten largest clones.

The V and J segments used are TRBV28 and TRBJ2-1, with TRBD2 perhaps the D gene, on 5 matching bases. This receptor was taken from a woman aged 30 to 39 who had recovered from COVID-19. Source material: peripheral blood. The DNA sequence reads TGTGCCAGCACCACGTTGGGGAGTGAGCAGTTCTTC. The translation is CASTTLGSEQFF. Beyond the CDR3, the reference TRBV28 and TRBJ2-1 genes provide the residues; the full variable domain reads: DVKVTQSSRYLVKRTGEKVFLECVQDMDHENMFWYRQDPGLGLRLIYFSYDVKMKEKGDIPEGYSVSREKKERFSLILESASTNQTSMYLCASTTLGSEQFFGPGTRLTVL.